This T cell receptor (beta chain) comes out of a study of cytomegalovirus exposure and HLA in healthy donors (dated by TCRdb to between 2016 and 2019). For the wider study: In an earlier analysis of about 560 of the donors, 276 Gb of sequence data and 90 million to 120 million unique TCR beta sequences from 150 million to 200 million T cells were reported. About 310 gigabases of sequencing data and tens of millions of unique TCR sequences were included in an early release covering roughly 600 HLA-typed donors. To decide whether each TCR beta V gene segment behaved as functional or pseudogenic, an earlier analysis of approximately 600 of the donors relied on high-throughput TCR beta sequencing. High-throughput TCR immunosequencing, statistical association of individual TCRs with disease status, and machine learning were combined to predict cytomegalovirus infection status. Rather than drawing on any new phenotypic data, the later analysis identified candidate immune exposures from TCR beta sequences and the way those sequences occurred across donors. A later genetic analysis took genome-wide SNP genotypes for about 55% of the roughly 670 donors and used that subset as a discovery cohort. Among roughly 370 genotyped donors of the cohort, an average of approximately 230,000 unique TCR beta nucleotide sequences were sequenced per donor, around 20% of them non-productive. Of the roughly 400 genotyped donors, roughly 80% were placed in the genetic ancestry cluster associated with self-reported Caucasian donors. Along with the approximately 620-subject first cohort, a separate validation cohort of approximately 110 different subjects was used. HLA typing included class I and class II loci at four-digit resolution. The number of donors typed differed by locus, with roughly 629-640 for A, B, C, DRB1 and DQB1, roughly 520 for DQA1, approximately 570 for DPA1, and around 450 for DPB1. Four or five DR-DQ haplotypes were handled as single units for association and clustering because linkage in the cohort was strong. All discovery cohort repertoires had been generated using a single sequencing platform. Using immunosequencing, the study profiled T cell repertoires from around 680 subjects and related those repertoires to cytomegalovirus serostatus. Donor age, sex, ethnicity and CMV serostatus were collected together with the repertoire data. A later analysis re-analyzed previously published TCR beta repertoires from about 730 donors and added high-resolution HLA genotyping to study TCR occurrence patterns. The study was designed to test whether signatures of past pathogen exposure could be identified by cataloging public T cell receptors.

Measured from the cysteine to the phenylalanine, the CDR3 is 15 residues long. Here the CDR3 DNA is all that survives: 45 bases in frame from base 1. Ends trimmed: V by 5 bases, J by 7 bases; bases unmatched to a gene: 8. Per the germline V gene, SGHVS is the CDR1 and FNYEAQ is the CDR2. Study-level results and caveats: At a false discovery rate of 0.05, a later analysis linked 16,951 TCR beta sequences to specific HLA alleles. In a later analysis, TCR association rates were found to vary across HLA loci, with the most associated TCRs seen for DRB1 alleles and the fewest for HLA-C alleles. A total of 150 or so TCR beta chains were listed by the study as associated with cytomegalovirus. The classifier was reported to diagnose cytomegalovirus status with high specificity and sensitivity in both the original and validation cohorts. The earlier analysis of 450 to 700 of the donors excluded seventeen rarely observed V segments, including chromosome 9 orphons, because counts were too low. A later genetic analysis associated a missense DCLRE1C variant with V-gene and J-gene trimming of TCR beta chains, and an independent cohort replicated the association. An earlier analysis of several hundred of the donors showed that most TCR beta V segments appeared in productive rearrangements either about 87% or about 30% of the time, which broadly matched IMGT annotations. Immune exposure information for the cohort was limited to CMV serostatus. Sequencing depth was assumed to be roughly uniform across donors in the presence/absence analyses, though that assumption may not hold. Because HLA typing was missing for some donors at each locus, association tests included only the typed subset. In vitro tests confirmed that three of the cytomegalovirus-associated TCR beta chains recognize cytomegalovirus antigens. Assigning TCR associations to individual alleles was difficult when HLA alleles, especially DR and DQ, strongly co-occurred. In a later analysis, several top co-occurrence clusters were reported to appear linked to parvovirus B19, influenza, CMV and Epstein-Barr virus. A further reported finding was that TCR beta sequences accurately predicted the HLA-A and HLA-B alleles for most subjects in the first cohort. The sequencing pipeline was judged likely to have produced a cluster of highly shared sequence variants as a technical artifact. The authors suggested that the approach could potentially be generalized to other disease states and immunological phenotypes. Across donors, most TCR sequences were observed very rarely, whereas some public TCRs were present in many individuals. In a later genetic analysis, fewer N-insertions in productive TCRs were reported among donors in an Asian-associated ancestry cluster than the approximately 670-donor mean. In a later analysis, HLA-associated TCR beta chains showed more clonal expansion and lower generation probabilities than non-associated chains that were equally common. Most CMV-associated TCR beta chains appeared to be HLA-restricted in a later analysis, and the HLA associations seemed to be driven largely by CMV exposure. The 87-base-pair reads could not distinguish some IMGT-functional V segments, including TRBV6-2 and TRBV6-3, so those segments were excluded. Correlated functional status among segregating V segments might reflect linkage disequilibrium, but an unknown experimental factor could not be ruled out. This cohort had only TCR beta chains sequenced, and the lack of alpha or paired-chain data limited which features could be detected.

The library was produced with the immunoSEQ multiplex PCR assay. For the multiplex PCR, a mixture combining 60 forward primers for TCR Vbeta segments and 13 reverse primers for TCR Jbeta segments was used. Amplification of the CDR3 region of rearranged TCR beta genes was performed with a multiplex PCR assay on genomic DNA. Amplified TCR beta libraries were sequenced as 87-base-pair reads on the Illumina HiSeq System. The paper's processing steps were these. Across the 670 or so repertoires, a later analysis counted 80 million or so unique TCR beta chains, around 11 million of which were shared by at least two donors. A nearest-neighbor algorithm error-corrected the raw reads and collapsed the reads into unique sequences, merging closely related sequences to remove PCR and sequencing errors. V, D and J gene segments were assigned by aligning CDR3 sequences to IMGT reference sequences. For a sequence to be retained, at least a six-nucleotide match to both a V gene segment and a J gene segment was required. A rearrangement was called productive if the CDR3 had no stop codons and remained in frame with V and J, and every other rearrangement was called non-productive. CDR3 was defined according to IMGT convention as the region running from the second conserved V-encoded cysteine to the conserved J-encoded phenylalanine. The earlier analysis of some 580 of the donors excluded any sequence lacking an unambiguous match to a single V gene segment. An earlier analysis of 587 of the donors called V segments functional above 56.7% productive rearrangements and segregating when the between-donor standard deviation exceeded 5%. A statistical classification framework was built for diagnosing cytomegalovirus status from the catalog of TCR beta chain sequences. In a later analysis, TCR nucleotide sequences were compared against IMGT/GENE-DB human TR gene sequences so that V and J genes could be assigned. A later analysis assigned CDR3 sequences and most-parsimonious VDJ recombination scenarios with the TCRdist pipeline. In a later analysis, every TCR beta chain was defined by the combination of its CDR3 amino acid sequence and its V-gene family, and reads without a unique V-gene family were dropped. A later analysis removed several hundred highly shared, low-generation-probability nucleotide sequences to deal with suspected cross-contamination and a sequencing artifact. A later analysis calculated a clonal expansion index for each public chain from normalized within-repertoire ranks of inferred template counts. Generation probabilities in a later analysis came from a VDJ recombination model fitted to out-of-frame rearrangements, and those results were checked against IGoR. In a later analysis, TCR-TCR, TCR-HLA and TCR-CMV co-occurrence was scored with hypergeometric tests, and a repertoire-size bias correction was applied to TCR pairs. In a later analysis, false discovery rates were estimated by permuting HLA or CMV assignments 20 times. A later analysis grouped co-occurring TCRs with DBSCAN, adding TCRdist sequence similarity when clustering within HLA-allele-positive subsets. Co-occurrence clustering excluded repertoires with fewer than 30,000 or more than 120,000 public chains, plus five with anomalous nucleotide sharing. TCRdb's version of the immuneACCESS table is confined to in-frame rearrangements and falls short of the full clone set. An unresolved V gene accounts for under half of the shortfall where checked; the remainder is of unknown origin. V and J calls and clone size come straight from that table; D and trimming were deduced from the DNA. Recorded for this sample are 180,000 or so clones; more than 75% of them occurred a single time. About 2.5% of the sample lies in the top ten.

In total, around 600 healthy bone marrow donors made up the cohort. At the time of sampling, all cohort members were nominally healthy, though unrecorded immune exposures were likely present. The donor tested CMV seropositive, placing the donor among the roughly 300 seropositive members of the cohort. Every donor gave a peripheral blood sample, and the peripheral blood mononuclear cells from that sample were used for TCR beta sequencing. The Qiagen DNeasy Blood Extraction Kit was used to extract genomic DNA from the blood cell samples. As for this clone: There is no known antigen for this receptor. Per-base quality was not reported, and no clone a single base away is much larger than it.

This clonotype originated in a woman aged 25 to 39 in good health and CMV-seropositive. The sequencing input was PBMCs. The chain is encoded by TRBV7-6 joined to TRBJ2-1; TRBD1 lines up with 10 middle nucleotides. The sequenced DNA is TGTGCCAGCAGCCTCCGGGACAGGGGTAATAATGAGCAGTTCTTC. It codes for CASSLRDRGNNEQFF.